These 8 T cell receptor beta chains share one sample of origin, sequenced in a study of control samples from healthy donors and cancer patients. Repertoires were generated with immunoSEQ multiplex PCR, while TCRdb's copy carries only in-frame clones and drops some. The sample includes 75,000 to 95,000 clones, approximately 93% of them seen just once. Material for sequencing was blood. The receptor source for this set is a woman in her twenties or thirties in good health.

The rearrangement links TRBV7-3 to TRBJ2-1; D is unresolved. The CDR3 is 13 amino acids. V shed 1 base and J shed 4 bases, with 5 bases lying between them. Germline-derived CDR1 and CDR2 are SGHTA and FQGTGA. The chain's CDR3 is CASSLNGYNEQFF. CDR3 coding DNA: TGTGCCAGCAGCTTAAATGGTTACAATGAGCAGTTCTTC.

The chain carries TRBV5-1 and TRBJ2-1; the D gene is possibly TRBD1 (6 bases). Germline V gene data show CDR1 as SGHRS and CDR2 as YFSETQ. V gave up 4 bases and J gave up 0 bases, with 14 bases separating them. The CDR3 spans 16 residues. DNA for the CDR3: TGCGCCAGCAGCCCGGGACAAACGAGCTCCTACAATGAGCAGTTCTTC. It codes for CASSPGQTSSYNEQFF.

J is TRBJ2-3 and V is TRBV5-4; the D is unclear. Trimming removed 0 bases at V and 0 bases at J, with 5 bases between. The CDR3 consists of 14 residues. Germline CDR1 reads SGHNT; CDR2 reads YYREEE (reference sequence). The CDR3 DNA reads TGTGCCAGCAGCTTGGTGGAAAGCACAGATACGCAGTATTTT. It translates to CASSLVESTDTQYF.

The chain links TRBV7-8 to TRBJ1-5, with 7 nucleotides matching TRBD1. The junction had 7 bases not matched to a gene; V was cut back by 0 bases and J by 5 bases. Per the germline V gene, CDR1 is SGHVS and CDR2 is FQNEAQ. This CDR3 is 16 amino acids long. The CDR3 coding sequence is TGTGCCAGCAGCTTAGCTCGGTGGGACAGACATCAGCCCCAGCATTTT. It yields the protein CASSLARWDRHQPQHF.

The genes are TRBV6-1 and TRBJ1-2; D is ambiguous. The V end was cut by 2 bases, the J end by 1 base, with 5 bases between. There are 13 residues in the CDR3. The germline gives CDR1 MNHNS, CDR2 SASEGT. In DNA form, the CDR3 reads TGTGCCAGCAGTGAAACGAATAACTATGGCTACACCTTC. The encoded protein is CASSETNNYGYTF.

The chain is built from TRBV6-1 and TRBJ2-3, with D possibly TRBD1 on 6 matching bases. The germline V and J ends were trimmed by 0 bases and 3 bases, with 10 bases remaining between them. The CDR3 length is 15 residues. In germline, CDR1 is MNHNS, CDR2 SASEGT. The CDR3 is CASSEAAGETDTQYF. The CDR3 region has the DNA TGTGCCAGCAGTGAAGCGGCAGGGGAGACAGATACGCAGTATTTT.

The rearrangement joins TRBV5-1 to TRBJ1-1; D may be TRBD1 (5 bases). Per germline, CDR1 SGHRS and CDR2 YFSETQ. CDR3 size: 15 residues. V dropped 2 bases and J dropped 2 bases, with 13 bases sitting between them. The CDR3 DNA sequence: TGCGCCAGCAGCTTTCGCAGGGTCGAAAACACTGAAGCTTTCTTT. The encoded protein is CASSFRRVENTEAFF.

The table lists this clone with a few counts. As DNA, the CDR3 is TGTGCCAGTAGTATTCCCAGGGCGACTTTCTTT. Its protein product is CASSIPRATFF. This chain uses TRBV19 with TRBJ1-1; TRBD1 is a possible D gene (5 bases). The CDR3 has 11 amino acids. Germline V gene data show CDR1 as LNHDA and CDR2 as SQIVND (reference sequence). V lost 3 bases, J lost 12 bases, and 11 bases lay in between.